Listed below are T cell receptor beta chains from one sample, sequenced in a study of blood T cell repertoires in COVID-19. The repertoire was sequenced with immunoSEQ multiplex PCR; TCRdb's copy has only in-frame clones and lacks some. The table shows 150,000 to 200,000 clones, with more than 75% occurring only once. The sample was peripheral blood. These receptors originate from a woman younger than 30 who had recovered from COVID-19. The CDR3 runs from the conserved cysteine through the conserved F or W. Each record gives: J gene, V gene, clone size, D gene, CDR3 protein, CDR3 DNA. D genes are given only for firm matches. Some rows have no size entry. The others give once, few or many, or a class for an expanded clone.

TRBJ1-3,TRBV7-8,.,.,CASSYRRGSAESSGNTIYF,TGTGCCAGCAGCTATCGGAGAGGCAGCGCCGAGAGCTCTGGAAACACCATATATTTT
TRBJ1-4,TRBV2,.,.,CASSEPHTTQNEKLFF,TGTGCCAGCAGTGAACCGCACACTACGCAGAATGAAAAACTGTTTTTT
TRBJ1-5,TRBV3-1/TRBV3-2,.,.,CASSYGDSDQPQHF,TGTGCCAGCAGCTACGGGGACTCCGATCAGCCCCAGCATTTT
TRBJ1-5,TRBV4-1,.,TRBD1,CASSLSAGPQGASNQPQHF,TGCGCCAGCAGCCTCTCGGCGGGGCCCCAGGGGGCCAGCAATCAGCCCCAGCATTTT
TRBJ2-3,TRBV7-2,.,TRBD2,CASSLEGTSGFAQYF,TGTGCCAGCAGCTTAGAAGGCACTAGCGGGTTTGCGCAGTATTTT
TRBJ1-1,TRBV19,.,.,CASRTWATEAFF,TGTGCCAGTAGAACCTGGGCTACTGAAGCTTTCTTT
TRBJ1-6,TRBV19,.,TRBD1,CASSKPWTGVDNSPLHF,TGTGCCAGTAGCAAACCTTGGACAGGGGTTGACAATTCACCCCTCCACTTT
TRBJ2-2,TRBV6-5,.,TRBD2,CASKGGAYTGELFF,TGTGCCAGCAAGGGAGGGGCTTACACCGGGGAGCTGTTTTTT
TRBJ1-1,TRBV19,few,TRBD1,CASSIGGQAEAFF,TGTGCCAGTAGTATAGGGGGACAGGCTGAAGCTTTCTTT
TRBJ1-4,TRBV3-1/TRBV3-2,.,.,CASSQAYEKLFF,TGTGCCAGCAGCCAGGCTTACGAAAAACTGTTTTTT
TRBJ2-5,TRBV10-3,.,.,CAIRGGQGETQYF,TGTGCCATCAGGGGGGGGCAGGGAGAGACCCAGTACTTC
TRBJ1-4,TRBV2,.,.,CASSGEGFEKLFF,TGTGCCAGCAGTGGCGAGGGTTTTGAAAAACTGTTTTTT
TRBJ2-7,TRBV5-4,.,.,CASSLRGDTYEQYF,TGTGCCAGCAGCTTGCGAGGGGACACCTACGAGCAGTACTTC
TRBJ2-1,TRBV30,.,TRBD2,CAWSVGGSRYNEQFF,TGTGCCTGGAGTGTAGGCGGGAGTCGCTACAATGAGCAGTTCTTC
TRBJ2-2,TRBV24-1,.,TRBD2,CATSDYLAGDGELFF,TGTGCCACCAGTGATTACCTAGCGGGAGACGGGGAGCTGTTTTTT
TRBJ1-4,TRBV2,.,.,CASSGRTVDNEKLFF,TGTGCCAGCAGTGGGCGAACAGTAGATAATGAAAAACTGTTTTTT
TRBJ1-5,TRBV15,.,.,CATSRDRQGTQPQHF,TGTGCCACCAGCAGAGATCGGCAGGGGACACAGCCCCAGCATTTT
TRBJ1-3,TRBV6-1,few,TRBD1,CASSGVAGGRGSSGNTIYF,TGTGCCAGCAGTGGGGTGGCAGGGGGTCGGGGGAGCTCTGGAAACACCATATATTTT
TRBJ1-3,TRBV21-1,once,.,CASSKTGKVSGNTIYF,TGTGCCAGCAGCAAGACAGGGAAGGTCTCTGGAAACACCATATATTTT
TRBJ2-2,TRBV6-4,.,TRBD1,CASSPSTGGYGELFF,TGTGCCAGCAGTCCCTCGACAGGGGGCTACGGGGAGCTGTTTTTT
TRBJ1-2,TRBV4-3,few,TRBD1,CASSQLSGTGKDGYTF,TGCGCCAGCAGCCAACTGTCCGGGACAGGGAAAGATGGCTACACCTTC
TRBJ1-2,TRBV5-1,.,TRBD1,CASSTTGGNYGYTF,TGCGCCAGCAGCACTACAGGGGGCAACTATGGCTACACCTTC
TRBJ2-1,TRBV19,.,TRBD2,CASSITGAGRNEQFF,TGTGCCAGTAGTATCACGGGAGCGGGGCGCAATGAGCAGTTCTTC
TRBJ1-2,TRBV25-1,.,.,CASSSGGVRYGYTF,TGTGCCAGCAGTTCTGGGGGCGTCCGCTATGGCTACACCTTC
TRBJ1-2,TRBV5-5,.,TRBD1,CASSDRDRPSSGYGYTF,TGTGCCAGCAGCGACCGGGACAGGCCCAGTTCTGGGTATGGCTACACCTTC
TRBJ2-5,TRBV12-2,.,.,CASRLCSGGKETQYF,TGTGCAAGTCGCTTATGTTCAGGGGGGAAGGAGACCCAGTACTTC
TRBJ1-1,TRBV27,.,.,CASMFSGLNTEAFF,TGTGCCAGCATGTTCTCAGGGCTGAACACTGAAGCTTTCTTT
TRBJ1-5,TRBV5-6,.,.,CASSLWGQQPQHF,TGTGCCAGCAGCTTGTGGGGGCAGCAGCCCCAGCATTTT
TRBJ2-4,TRBV6-2/TRBV6-3,.,TRBD2,CASSNQAGLGKYF,TGTGCCAGCAGTAATCAAGCGGGGCTGGGAAAGTACTTC
TRBJ1-1,TRBV5-6,.,.,CASSLWGGGVTEAFF,TGTGCCAGCAGCTTGTGGGGAGGGGGAGTCACTGAAGCTTTCTTT
TRBJ2-3,TRBV7-9,.,.,CASTDSSDTQYF,TGTGCCAGCACTGACAGCTCAGATACGCAGTATTTT
TRBJ1-3,TRBV18,once,TRBD1,CASSPDRGPGNTIYF,TGTGCCAGCTCACCGGACAGGGGGCCTGGAAACACCATATATTTT
TRBJ1-5,TRBV10-3,.,TRBD1,CAIREDRDNQPQHF,TGTGCCATCAGGGAAGACAGGGATAATCAGCCCCAGCATTTT
TRBJ2-1,TRBV7-2,.,.,CASSLAGAPYNEQFF,TGTGCCAGCAGCTTAGCGGGAGCCCCCTACAATGAGCAGTTCTTC
TRBJ2-1,TRBV3-1/TRBV3-2,.,.,CASSLSFSPSSYNEQFF,TGTGCCAGCAGCCTATCCTTTAGCCCCAGCTCCTACAATGAGCAGTTCTTC
TRBJ2-3,TRBV7-2,.,TRBD1,CASSRQGPDTQYF,TGTGCCAGCAGCCGACAGGGGCCAGATACGCAGTATTTT
TRBJ2-7,TRBV7-2,.,TRBD1,CASSLGTGAGEQYF,TGTGCCAGCAGCTTGGGGACAGGGGCGGGGGAGCAGTACTTC
TRBJ1-1,TRBV10-3,.,.,CAISEAEDSNTEAFF,TGTGCCATCAGCGAAGCAGAGGACTCGAACACTGAAGCTTTCTTT
TRBJ1-4,TRBV6-5,.,.,CASSAGRGNEKLFF,TGTGCCAGCAGCGCGGGGCGCGGTAATGAAAAACTGTTTTTT
TRBJ2-2,TRBV7-2,.,.,CASSLTGIGELFF,TGTGCCAGCAGCTTAACCGGTATCGGGGAGCTGTTTTTT
TRBJ1-4,TRBV19,.,.,CATMIQGSGEKLFF,TGTGCCACGATGATCCAGGGGTCTGGTGAAAAACTGTTTTTT
TRBJ2-3,TRBV5-6,.,TRBD2,CASSQRGGGTDTQYF,TGTGCCAGCAGCCAGCGGGGGGGCGGCACAGATACGCAGTATTTT
TRBJ1-2,TRBV27,.,.,CANRAHYGYTF,TGTGCCAACAGGGCACACTATGGCTACACCTTC
TRBJ2-3,TRBV19,.,TRBD2,CASSSSGRGDTQYF,TGTGCCAGTAGTTCTAGCGGGAGAGGAGATACGCAGTATTTT
TRBJ2-5,TRBV5-4,.,.,CASSLAFVETQYF,TGTGCCAGCAGCTTGGCCTTCGTGGAGACCCAGTACTTC
TRBJ2-1,TRBV5-1,.,TRBD2,CASSFHLAGGPYNEQFF,TGCGCCAGCAGCTTCCACTTAGCGGGAGGGCCCTACAATGAGCAGTTCTTC
TRBJ2-3,TRBV6-5,.,TRBD1,CASSPGQGAADTQYF,TGTGCCAGCAGCCCCGGACAGGGGGCTGCAGATACGCAGTATTTT
TRBJ2-1,TRBV5-1,.,.,CASSLDGSSYNEQFF,TGCGCCAGCAGCTTGGACGGGAGTTCTTACAATGAGCAGTTCTTC
TRBJ2-2,TRBV7-2,.,TRBD2,CASSLALLASGSTGELFF,TGTGCCAGCAGCTTAGCGCTCTTGGCTAGCGGTAGCACCGGGGAGCTGTTTTTT
TRBJ2-5,TRBV7-7,.,TRBD1,CASSSGTGISGETQYF,TGTGCTAGCAGCTCCGGGACAGGGATAAGTGGAGAGACCCAGTACTTC
TRBJ1-2,TRBV29-1,.,TRBD1,CSVAYRGGYGYTF,TGCAGCGTTGCTTACAGGGGAGGCTACGGCTACACCTTC
TRBJ2-7,TRBV4-1,.,TRBD2,CASSQLAGRSSYEQYF,TGCGCCAGCAGCCAACTAGCGGGGCGAAGCTCCTACGAGCAGTACTTC
TRBJ1-1,TRBV4-1,.,.,CASSRAENTEAFF,TGCGCCAGCAGCCGAGCCGAGAACACTGAAGCTTTCTTT